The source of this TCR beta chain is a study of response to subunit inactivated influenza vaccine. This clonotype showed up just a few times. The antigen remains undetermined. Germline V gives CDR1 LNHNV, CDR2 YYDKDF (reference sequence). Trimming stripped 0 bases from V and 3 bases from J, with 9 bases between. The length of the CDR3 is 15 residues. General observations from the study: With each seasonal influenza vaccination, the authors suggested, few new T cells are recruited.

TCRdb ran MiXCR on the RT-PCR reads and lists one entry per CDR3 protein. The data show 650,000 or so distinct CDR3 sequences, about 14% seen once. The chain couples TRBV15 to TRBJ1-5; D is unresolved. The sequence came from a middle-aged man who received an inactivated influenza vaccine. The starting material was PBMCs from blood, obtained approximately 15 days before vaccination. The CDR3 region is CATSRDPGFNQPQHF. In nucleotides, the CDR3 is TGTGCCACCAGCAGAGATCCAGGATTCAATCAGCCCCAGCATTTT.